This TCR beta chain was sequenced during a study of Tregs in tolerant kidney transplant recipients. About the research overall: CFSE-labeled recipient PBMCs were cultured approximately 6 days with irradiated graft donor PBMCs, then FACS-sorted.

The data were produced by immunoSEQ multiplex PCR, yet TCRdb's version contains in-frame clones alone and is incomplete. This table holds a few thousand clones, 56% found once. This clone has only one observation. The target antigen is unknown. Findings and limits, study-wide: The small number of patients limits these findings pending further validation. This study did not directly address biological reproducibility. The most relevant donor-specific Treg TCRbeta repertoire apparently came from expansion with activated donor B cells.

Germline V gene sequence: CDR1 MNHNS, CDR2 SASEGT. The V and J ends lost 5 bases and 4 bases, in that order; junction bases with no gene match: 8. This CDR3 is built from 15 residues. The chain links TRBV6-1 to TRBJ1-2; 9 bases line up with TRBD1. Material: CD8+ T cells from blood cultured with allogeneic cells. This sequence originates from a human donor in good health. The CDR3 region is CASSLGQGIIYGYTF. The CDR3, as DNA: TGTGCCAGCAGTTTGGGACAGGGTATAATCTATGGCTACACCTTC.